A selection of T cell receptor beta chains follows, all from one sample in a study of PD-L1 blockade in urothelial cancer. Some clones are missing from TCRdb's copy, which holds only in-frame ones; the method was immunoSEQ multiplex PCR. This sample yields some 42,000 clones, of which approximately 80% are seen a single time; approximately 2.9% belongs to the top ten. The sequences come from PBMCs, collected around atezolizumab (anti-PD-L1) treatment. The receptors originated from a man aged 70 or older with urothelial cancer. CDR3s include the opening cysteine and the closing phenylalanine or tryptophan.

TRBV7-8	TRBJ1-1	CASSLGFGNTEAFF
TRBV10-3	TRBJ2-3	CAISEVSGTDTQYF
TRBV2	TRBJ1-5	CASRTNRDEPQHF
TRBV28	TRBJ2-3	CASSLRTADTQYF
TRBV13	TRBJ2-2	CASSRGRGNTGELFF
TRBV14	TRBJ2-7	CASSQGADYEQYF
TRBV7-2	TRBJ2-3	CASSPYRATDTQYF
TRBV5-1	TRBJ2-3	CASSLTGTSEPTDTQYF
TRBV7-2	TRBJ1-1	CASSLPTTMNTEAFF
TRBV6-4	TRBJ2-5	CASSDQPGGETQYF
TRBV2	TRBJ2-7	CASSEGRDEQYF
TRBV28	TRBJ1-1	CASSLLVGQGFTEAFF
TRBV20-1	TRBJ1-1	CSARMSTEAFF
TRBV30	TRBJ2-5	CAWSPTGLMETQYF
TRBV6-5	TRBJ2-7	CASRLIQGNEQYF
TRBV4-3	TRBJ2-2	CASSQDREWVTGELFF
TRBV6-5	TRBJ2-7	CASSRSGQDSYGQYF
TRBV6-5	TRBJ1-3	CASSYSTGNTIYF
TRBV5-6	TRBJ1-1	CASSFNMNTEAFF
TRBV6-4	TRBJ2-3	CASSDGTTDTQYF
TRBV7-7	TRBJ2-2	CASSFRLDTGELFF
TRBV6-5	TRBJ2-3	CASRPDRDRTDTQYF
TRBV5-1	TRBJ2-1	CASRKSGTSGSREQFF
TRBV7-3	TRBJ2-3	CASSSSPRTDTQYF
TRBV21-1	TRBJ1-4	CASSKDRRAHGRKLFF
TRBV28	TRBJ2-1	CASSTYLVSYNEQFF
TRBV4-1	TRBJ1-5	CASSPRTGEWPNQPQHF
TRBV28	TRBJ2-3	CASSLLGGLAGRDTQYF
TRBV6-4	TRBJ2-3	CASSVAGGPDTQYF
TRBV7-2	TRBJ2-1	CASSLAGTGHNEQFF
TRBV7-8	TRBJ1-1	CASRGGEAAFF
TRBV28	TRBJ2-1	CASSFPTYQTYNEQFF